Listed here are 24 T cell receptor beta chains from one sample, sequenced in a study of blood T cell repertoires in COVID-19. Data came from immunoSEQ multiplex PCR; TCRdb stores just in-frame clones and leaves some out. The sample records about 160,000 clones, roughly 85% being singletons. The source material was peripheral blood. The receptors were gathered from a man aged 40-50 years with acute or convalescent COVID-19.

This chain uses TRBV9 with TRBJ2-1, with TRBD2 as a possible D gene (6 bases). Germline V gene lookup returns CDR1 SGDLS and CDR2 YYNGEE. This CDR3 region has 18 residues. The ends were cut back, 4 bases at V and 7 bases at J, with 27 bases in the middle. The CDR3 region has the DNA TGTGCCAGCAGCAGAGAATTGGAGGGGACTCCACGGGGGAATGAGCAGTTCTTC. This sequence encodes CASSRELEGTPRGNEQFF.

CDR3 sequence: CASSSKQDRGLSSNYGYTF. DNA for the CDR3: TGTGCCAGCAGCTCAAAACAGGACAGGGGGCTGTCATCAAACTATGGCTACACCTTC. The chain joins TRBV7-2 to TRBJ1-2, with 11 bases aligning to TRBD1. This CDR3 has 19 residues. The V gene end was trimmed by 4 bases and the J gene end by 2 bases; junction bases not matched to a gene: 15. CDR1 is SGHTA and CDR2 is FQGNSA in the germline V gene. Together with reference TRBV7-2 and TRBJ1-2, the CDR3 gives the full variable domain: GAGVSQSPSNKVTEKGKDVELRCDPISGHTALYWYRQSLGQGLEFLIYFQGNSAPDKSGLPSDRFSAERTGGSVSTLTIQRTQQEDSAVYLCASSSKQDRGLSSNYGYTFGSGTRLTVV.

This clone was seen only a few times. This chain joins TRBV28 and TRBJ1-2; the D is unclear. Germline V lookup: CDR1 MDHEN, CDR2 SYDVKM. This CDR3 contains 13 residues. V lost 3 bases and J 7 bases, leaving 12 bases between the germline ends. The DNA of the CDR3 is TGTGCCAGCAGTTTGGAGGAAATCCCTGGCTACACCTTC. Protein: CASSLEEIPGYTF.

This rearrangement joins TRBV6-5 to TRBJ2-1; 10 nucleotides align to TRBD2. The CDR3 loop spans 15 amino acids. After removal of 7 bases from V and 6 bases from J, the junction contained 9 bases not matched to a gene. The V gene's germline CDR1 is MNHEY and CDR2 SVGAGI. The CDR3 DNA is TGTGCCAGCACACCGGGACTAGCGATTTTCAATGAGCAGTTCTTC. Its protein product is CASTPGLAIFNEQFF.

The CDR3 DNA reads TGCGCCAGCAGCTTGGGGACTAAGGGGGCCGGAGAGACCCAGTACTTC. It specifies CASSLGTKGAGETQYF. The rearrangement joins TRBV5-1 to TRBJ2-5, with D maybe TRBD1 (7 bases). The germline gives CDR1 SGHRS, CDR2 YFSETQ. This CDR3 comprises 16 residues. Deletions cut 0 bases from V and 4 bases from J, with 16 bases between.

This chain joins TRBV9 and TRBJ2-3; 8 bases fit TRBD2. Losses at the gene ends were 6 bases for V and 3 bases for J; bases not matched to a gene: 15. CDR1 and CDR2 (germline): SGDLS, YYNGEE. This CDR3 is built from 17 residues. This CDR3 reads CASTPGGGSDRTDTQYF. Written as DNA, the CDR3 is TGTGCCAGCACCCCCGGCGGGGGGAGTGATAGGACAGATACGCAGTATTTT.

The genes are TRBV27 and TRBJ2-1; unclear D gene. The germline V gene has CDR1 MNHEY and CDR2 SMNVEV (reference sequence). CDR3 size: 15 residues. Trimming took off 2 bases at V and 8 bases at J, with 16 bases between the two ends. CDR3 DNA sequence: TGTGCCAGCAGTTTAGCTAGTAAAGTAGCCGATGAGCAGTTCTTC. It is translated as CASSLASKVADEQFF.

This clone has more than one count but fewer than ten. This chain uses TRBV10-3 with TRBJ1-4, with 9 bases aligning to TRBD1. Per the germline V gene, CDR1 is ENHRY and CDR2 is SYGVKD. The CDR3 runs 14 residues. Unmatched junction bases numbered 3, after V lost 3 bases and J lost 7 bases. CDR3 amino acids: CAISDRTGVEKLFF. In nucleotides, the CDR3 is TGTGCCATCAGTGATCGGACAGGGGTTGAAAAACTGTTTTTT.

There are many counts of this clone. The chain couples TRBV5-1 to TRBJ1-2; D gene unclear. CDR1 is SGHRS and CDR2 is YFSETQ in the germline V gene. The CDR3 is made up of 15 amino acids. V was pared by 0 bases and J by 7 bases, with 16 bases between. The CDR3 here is CASSLEGPPGSGYTF. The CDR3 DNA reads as TGCGCCAGCAGCTTGGAGGGCCCCCCGGGATCTGGCTACACCTTC.

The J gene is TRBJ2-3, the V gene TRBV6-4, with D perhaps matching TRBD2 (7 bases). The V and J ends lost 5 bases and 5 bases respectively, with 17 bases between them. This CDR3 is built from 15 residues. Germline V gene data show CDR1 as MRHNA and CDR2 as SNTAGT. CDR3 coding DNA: TGTGCCAGCAGTCAGGGGCGCGGGGGAAGAGATACGCAGTATTTT. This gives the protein CASSQGRGGRDTQYF.

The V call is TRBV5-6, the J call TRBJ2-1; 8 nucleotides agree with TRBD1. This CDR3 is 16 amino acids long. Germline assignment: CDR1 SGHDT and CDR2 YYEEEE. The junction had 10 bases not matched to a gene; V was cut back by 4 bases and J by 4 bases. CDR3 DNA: TGTGCCAGCAGCAACCCTTCAGGGGGCGGTTACAATGAGCAGTTCTTC. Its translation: CASSNPSGGGYNEQFF. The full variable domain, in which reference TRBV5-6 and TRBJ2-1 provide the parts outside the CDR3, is DAGVTQSPTHLIKTRGQQVTLRCSPKSGHDTVSWYQQALGQGPQFIFQYYEEEERQRGNFPDRFSGHQFPNYSSELNVNALLLGDSALYLCASSNPSGGGYNEQFFGPGTRLTVL.

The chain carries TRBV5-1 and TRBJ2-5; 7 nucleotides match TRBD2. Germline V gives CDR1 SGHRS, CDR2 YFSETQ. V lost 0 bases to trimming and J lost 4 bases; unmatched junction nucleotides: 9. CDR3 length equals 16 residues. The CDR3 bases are TGCGCCAGCAGCTTGGGGGCAGGACTAGGAGGAGAGACCCAGTACTTC. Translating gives CASSLGAGLGGETQYF.

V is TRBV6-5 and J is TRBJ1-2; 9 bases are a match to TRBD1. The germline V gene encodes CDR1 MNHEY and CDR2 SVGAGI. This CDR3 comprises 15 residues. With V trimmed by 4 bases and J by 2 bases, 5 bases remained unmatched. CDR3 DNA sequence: TGTGCCAGCAGTTGGGACAGGGCATCCAACTATGGCTACACCTTC. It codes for CASSWDRASNYGYTF.

CDR3 amino acids: CATAGGSGNTIYF. The CDR3 DNA is TGTGCCACCGCCGGCGGGAGTGGAAACACCATATATTTT. The genes are TRBV6-5 and TRBJ1-3; D call uncertain. The CDR3 runs 13 residues. The germline CDR1 and CDR2 sequences are MNHEY and SVGAGI. The germline V and J ends were trimmed by 10 bases and 3 bases, with 13 bases remaining between them.

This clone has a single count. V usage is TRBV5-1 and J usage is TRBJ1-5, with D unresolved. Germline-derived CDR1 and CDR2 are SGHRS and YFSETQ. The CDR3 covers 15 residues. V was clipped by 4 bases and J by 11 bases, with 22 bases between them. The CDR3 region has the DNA TGCGCCAGCAGCCCTCAACCGGCAAACCCTGAGGCCCAGCATTTT. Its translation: CASSPQPANPEAQHF.

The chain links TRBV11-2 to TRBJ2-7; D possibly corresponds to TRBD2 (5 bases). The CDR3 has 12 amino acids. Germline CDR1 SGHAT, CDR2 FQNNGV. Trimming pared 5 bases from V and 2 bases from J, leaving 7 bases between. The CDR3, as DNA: TGTGCCAGCAGCCACGGGGCCTACGAGCAGTACTTC. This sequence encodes CASSHGAYEQYF. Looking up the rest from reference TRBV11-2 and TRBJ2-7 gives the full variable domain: EAGVAQSPRYKIIEKRQSVAFWCNPISGHATLYWYQQILGQGPKLLIQFQNNGVVDDSQLPKDRFSAERLKGVDSTLKIQPAKLEDSAVYLCASSHGAYEQYFGPGTRLTVT.

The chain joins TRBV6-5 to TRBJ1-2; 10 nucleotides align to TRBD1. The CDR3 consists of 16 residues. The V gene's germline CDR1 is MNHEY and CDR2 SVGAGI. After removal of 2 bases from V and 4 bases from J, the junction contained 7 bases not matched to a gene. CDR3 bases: TGTGCCAGCAGTTACGTTGGGACAGGGGATAGCTATGGCTACACCTTC. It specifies CASSYVGTGDSYGYTF.

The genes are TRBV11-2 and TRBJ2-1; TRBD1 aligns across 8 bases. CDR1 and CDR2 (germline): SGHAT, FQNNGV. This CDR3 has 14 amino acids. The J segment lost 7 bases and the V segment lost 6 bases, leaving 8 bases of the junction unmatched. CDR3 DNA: TGTGCCAGCAGGCATTCAGGGGGCTGGAATGAGCAGTTCTTC. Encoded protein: CASRHSGGWNEQFF.

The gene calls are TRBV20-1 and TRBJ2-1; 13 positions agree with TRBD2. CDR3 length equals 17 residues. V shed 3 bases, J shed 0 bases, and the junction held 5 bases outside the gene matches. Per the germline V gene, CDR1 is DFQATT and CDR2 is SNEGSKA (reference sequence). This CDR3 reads CSASGTSGAHSYNEQFF. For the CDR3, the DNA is TGCAGTGCTAGTGGGACTAGCGGGGCCCACTCCTACAATGAGCAGTTCTTC.

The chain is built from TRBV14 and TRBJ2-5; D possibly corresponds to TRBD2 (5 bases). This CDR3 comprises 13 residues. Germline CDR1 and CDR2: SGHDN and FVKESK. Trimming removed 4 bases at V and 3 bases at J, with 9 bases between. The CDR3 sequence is CASSPSGKETQYF. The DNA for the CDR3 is TGTGCCAGCAGCCCAAGCGGTAAAGAGACCCAGTACTTC. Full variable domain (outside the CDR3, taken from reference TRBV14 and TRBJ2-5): EAGVTQFPSHSVIEKGQTVTLRCDPISGHDNLYWYRRVMGKEIKFLLHFVKESKQDESGMPNNRFLAERTGGTYSTLKVQPAELEDSGVYFCASSPSGKETQYFGPGTRLLVL.

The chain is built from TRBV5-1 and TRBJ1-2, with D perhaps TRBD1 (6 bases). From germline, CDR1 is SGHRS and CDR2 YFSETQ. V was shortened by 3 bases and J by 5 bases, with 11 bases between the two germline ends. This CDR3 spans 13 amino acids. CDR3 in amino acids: CASSSGDDYGYTF. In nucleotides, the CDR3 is TGCGCCAGCAGCTCAGGGGACGATTATGGCTACACCTTC.

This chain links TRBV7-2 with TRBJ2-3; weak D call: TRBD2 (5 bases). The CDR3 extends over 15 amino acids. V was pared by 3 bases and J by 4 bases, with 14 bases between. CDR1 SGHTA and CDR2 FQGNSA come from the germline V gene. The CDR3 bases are TGTGCCAGCAGCTTGTCTGCGAGGGCGGCAGATACGCAGTATTTT. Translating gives CASSLSARAADTQYF.

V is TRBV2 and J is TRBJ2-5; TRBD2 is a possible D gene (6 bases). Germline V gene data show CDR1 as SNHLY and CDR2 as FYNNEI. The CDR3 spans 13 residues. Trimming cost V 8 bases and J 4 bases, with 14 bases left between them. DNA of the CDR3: TGTGCCAGCGGCGGTGGGAGGACAGAGACCCAGTACTTC. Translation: CASGGGRTETQYF.

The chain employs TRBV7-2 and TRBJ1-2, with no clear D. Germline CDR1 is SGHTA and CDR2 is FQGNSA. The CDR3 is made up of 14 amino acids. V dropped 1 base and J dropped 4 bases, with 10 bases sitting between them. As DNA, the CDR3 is TGTGCCAGCAGCTTAGACGGTATTGGCTATGGCTACACCTTC. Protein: CASSLDGIGYGYTF.